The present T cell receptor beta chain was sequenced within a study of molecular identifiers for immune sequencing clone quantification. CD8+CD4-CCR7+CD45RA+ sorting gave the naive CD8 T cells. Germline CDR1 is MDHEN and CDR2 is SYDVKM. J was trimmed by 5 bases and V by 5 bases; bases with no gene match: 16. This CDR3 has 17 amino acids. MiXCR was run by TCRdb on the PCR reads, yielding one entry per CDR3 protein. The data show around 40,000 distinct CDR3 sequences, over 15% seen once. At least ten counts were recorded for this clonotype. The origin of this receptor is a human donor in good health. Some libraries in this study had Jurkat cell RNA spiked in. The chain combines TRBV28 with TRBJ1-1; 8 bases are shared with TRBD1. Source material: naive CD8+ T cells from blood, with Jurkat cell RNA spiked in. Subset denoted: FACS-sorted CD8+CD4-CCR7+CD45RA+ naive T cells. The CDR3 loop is CASSNRQGQITDTEAFF. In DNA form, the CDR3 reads TGTGCCAGCAGTAACCGACAGGGGCAAATCACGGATACTGAAGCTTTCTTT.